A single sample gave rise to the 9 T cell receptor beta chains below, sequenced in a study of cytomegalovirus exposure and HLA in healthy donors (dated by TCRdb to the late 2010s). The library was prepared using the immunoSEQ multiplex PCR assay. What TCRdb holds here is the immuneACCESS table cut down to in-frame rearrangements. Part of the clones is not present; checked against another copy, under half of the missing clones reflect an unresolved V gene, and the others are unexplained. Recorded for this sample are 200,000 to 250,000 clones; around 87% of them occurred a single time. The ten largest account for about 2% of the sample. The sample was PBMCs. The source of these receptors is a woman aged 18-29 years in good health and CMV-seropositive.

V and J are TRBV27 and TRBJ2-7; possible D gene TRBD1, 5 bases. This CDR3 region has 14 residues. Trimming left V 3 bases short and J 4 bases short, with 13 bases between. The germline V gene encodes CDR1 MNHEY and CDR2 SMNVEV (reference sequence). CDR3 coding DNA: TGTGCCAGCAGTTTTAGGGGCGGCGTATACGAGCAGTACTTC. Protein: CASSFRGGVYEQYF.

This chain joins TRBV6-5 and TRBJ2-1; 8 bases are shared with TRBD2. V lost 6 bases, J lost 2 bases, and 6 bases stayed unmatched. CDR1 MNHEY and CDR2 SVGAGI come from the germline V gene. The CDR3 extends over 15 amino acids. The CDR3 bases are TGTGCCAGCAGCCCCAGCGGGGGTACCTACAATGAGCAGTTCTTC. This sequence encodes CASSPSGGTYNEQFF.

The chain carries TRBV7-3 and TRBJ2-7; 8 positions agree with TRBD2. Germline V gives CDR1 SGHTA, CDR2 FQGTGA. The V and J ends lost 5 bases and 7 bases, in that order; junction bases with no gene match: 7. CDR3 length: 13 residues. CDR3 amino acids: CASSPSGGREQYF. For the CDR3, the DNA is TGTGCCAGCAGCCCCTCGGGGGGGAGGGAGCAGTACTTC.

V is TRBV6-5 and J is TRBJ2-1; D gene uncertain. Per germline, CDR1 MNHEY and CDR2 SVGAGI. The V and J ends lost 5 bases and 0 bases respectively, with 11 bases between them. The CDR3 spans 15 residues. Written as DNA, the CDR3 is TGTGCCAGCAGTGTGACTGAGAGCTCCTACAATGAGCAGTTCTTC. It is translated as CASSVTESSYNEQFF.

The V gene is TRBV10-3, the J gene TRBJ2-2; a possible D gene is TRBD1 (5 bases). The ends were cut back, 5 bases at V and 2 bases at J, with 9 bases in the middle. The CDR3 contains 14 residues. In germline, CDR1 is ENHRY, CDR2 SYGVKD. The CDR3 region is CAISPDINTGELFF. The CDR3 DNA is TGTGCCATCAGTCCGGACATTAACACCGGGGAGCTGTTTTTT.

This sequence joins TRBV27 and TRBJ1-5; 7 bases match TRBD1. This CDR3 has 15 residues. Germline V gene lookup returns CDR1 MNHEY and CDR2 SMNVEV (reference sequence). V was clipped by 3 bases and J by 6 bases; unmatched bases: 8. CDR3 in DNA: TGTGCCAGCAGTTTGTTCGGGCAGGGGGGTCAGCCCCAGCATTTT. Amino acids: CASSLFGQGGQPQHF.

For the CDR3, the DNA is TGTGCCAGCAGCCCAGGGGGATGGGGCGGCACTGAAGCTTTCTTT. Its protein product is CASSPGGWGGTEAFF. This chain uses TRBV14 with TRBJ1-1; 7 nucleotides line up with TRBD1. J lost 4 bases, V lost 4 bases, and 9 bases had no gene match. The germline CDR1 and CDR2 sequences are SGHDN and FVKESK. The CDR3 sequence is 15 residues long.

V and J are TRBV6-5 and TRBJ1-1; possibly TRBD1 for D (5 bases). Germline CDR1 is MNHEY and CDR2 is SVGAGI. Trimming removed 6 bases from V and 2 bases from J, with 13 bases in between. The CDR3 runs to 14 residues. The CDR3 region has the DNA TGTGCCAGCAGCATCCCGGGACTCAACACTGAAGCTTTCTTT. Protein: CASSIPGLNTEAFF.

This chain joins TRBV4-2 and TRBJ2-4; 7 nucleotides agree with TRBD2. The CDR3 is made up of 15 amino acids. CDR1 and CDR2 (germline): LGHNA, YNFKEQ. Trimming cost V 4 bases and J 7 bases; bases outside gene matches: 10. CDR3: CASSPQTAGINIQYF. In DNA form, the CDR3 reads TGTGCCAGCAGCCCACAGACAGCGGGGATCAACATTCAGTACTTC.